This T cell receptor (beta chain) was identified in a study of T-cell memory formation after mild COVID-19. TCRdb processed the 5' RACE reads anew with MiXCR; each CDR3 protein has one entry. The sample comprises 160,000 or so distinct CDR3 sequences, roughly a third of which are singletons, and approximately 12% rests with the top ten. CDR1 MNHNY and CDR2 SVGAGI come from the germline V gene (reference sequence). The CDR3 extends over 14 amino acids. The ends were cut back, 2 bases at V and 1 base at J, with 9 bases in the middle. Sequenced: PBMCs or a T cell subset sorted from them (not recorded which). This chain uses TRBV6-6 with TRBJ2-7; the D call may be TRBD1 or TRBD2 (5 bases each). The origin of this receptor is an adult woman who had mild COVID-19 (a few samples of this study predate the infection). Cell type and time point are not known. CDR3 coding DNA: TGTGCCAGCAGTTACGGGACGCCGTCCTACGAGCAGTACTTC. This sequence encodes CASSYGTPSYEQYF.